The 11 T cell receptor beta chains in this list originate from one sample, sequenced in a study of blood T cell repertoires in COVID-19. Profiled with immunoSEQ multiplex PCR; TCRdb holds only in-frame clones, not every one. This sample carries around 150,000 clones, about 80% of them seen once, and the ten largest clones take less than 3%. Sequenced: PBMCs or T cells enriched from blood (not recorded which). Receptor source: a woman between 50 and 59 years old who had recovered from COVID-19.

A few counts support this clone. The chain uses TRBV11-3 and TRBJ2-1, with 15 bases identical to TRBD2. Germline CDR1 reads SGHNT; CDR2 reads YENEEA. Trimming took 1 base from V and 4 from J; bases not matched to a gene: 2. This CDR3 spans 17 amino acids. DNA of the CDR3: TGTGCCAGCAGCTTAGCAGGGACTAGCGGGGGGTACAATGAGCAGTTCTTC. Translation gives CASSLAGTSGGYNEQFF.

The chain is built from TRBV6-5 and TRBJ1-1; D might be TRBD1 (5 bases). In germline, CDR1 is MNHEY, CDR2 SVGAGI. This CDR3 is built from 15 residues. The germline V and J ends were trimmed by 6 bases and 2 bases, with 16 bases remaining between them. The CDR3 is CASSSSRGGNTEAFF. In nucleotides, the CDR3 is TGTGCCAGCAGCTCGTCAAGGGGAGGAAACACTGAAGCTTTCTTT.

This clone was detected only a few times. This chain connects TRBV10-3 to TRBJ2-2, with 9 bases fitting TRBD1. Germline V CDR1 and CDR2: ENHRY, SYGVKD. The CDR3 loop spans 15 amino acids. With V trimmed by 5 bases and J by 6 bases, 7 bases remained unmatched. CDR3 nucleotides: TGTGCCATCAGTCCGGGACAGGGTGTCTCCGGGGAGCTGTTTTTT. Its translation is CAISPGQGVSGELFF.

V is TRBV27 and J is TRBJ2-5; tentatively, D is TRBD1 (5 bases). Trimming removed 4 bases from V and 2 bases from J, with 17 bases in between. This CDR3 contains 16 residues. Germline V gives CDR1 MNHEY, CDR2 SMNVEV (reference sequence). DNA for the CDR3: TGTGCCAGCAGTTGGGGCGCGCCCCGGTTTCAAGAGACCCAGTACTTC. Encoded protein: CASSWGAPRFQETQYF.

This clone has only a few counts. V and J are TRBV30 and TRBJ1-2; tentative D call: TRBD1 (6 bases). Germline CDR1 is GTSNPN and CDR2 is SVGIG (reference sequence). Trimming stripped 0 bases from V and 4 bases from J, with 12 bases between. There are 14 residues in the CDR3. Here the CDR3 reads CAWSVHRVSYGYTF. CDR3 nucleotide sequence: TGTGCCTGGAGTGTACACAGGGTCTCCTATGGCTACACCTTC.

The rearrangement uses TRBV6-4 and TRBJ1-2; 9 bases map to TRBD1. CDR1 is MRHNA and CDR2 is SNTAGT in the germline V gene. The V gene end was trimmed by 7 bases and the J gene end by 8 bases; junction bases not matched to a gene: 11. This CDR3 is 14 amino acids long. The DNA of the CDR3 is TGTGCCAGCAAGATAGACAGGGGGACGGGAGGCTACACCTTC. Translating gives CASKIDRGTGGYTF.

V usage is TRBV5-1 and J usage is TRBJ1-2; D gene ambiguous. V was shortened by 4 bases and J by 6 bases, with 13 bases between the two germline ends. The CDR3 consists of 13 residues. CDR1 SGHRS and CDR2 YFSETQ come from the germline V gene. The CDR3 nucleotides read TGCGCCAGCAGCCCGGAGGGCGTCAATGGCTACACCTTC. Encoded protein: CASSPEGVNGYTF.

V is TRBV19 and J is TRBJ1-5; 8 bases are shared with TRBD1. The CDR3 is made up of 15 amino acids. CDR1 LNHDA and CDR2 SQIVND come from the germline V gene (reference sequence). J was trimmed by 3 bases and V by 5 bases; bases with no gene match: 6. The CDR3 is CASSSRTGTNQPQHF. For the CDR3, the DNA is TGTGCCAGTAGTTCGAGGACAGGGACCAATCAGCCCCAGCATTTT.

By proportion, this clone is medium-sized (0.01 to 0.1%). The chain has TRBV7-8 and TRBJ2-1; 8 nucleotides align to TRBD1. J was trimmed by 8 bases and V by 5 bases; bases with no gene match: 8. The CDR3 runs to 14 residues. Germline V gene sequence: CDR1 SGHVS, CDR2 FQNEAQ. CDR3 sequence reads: CASSPPTRGHEQFF. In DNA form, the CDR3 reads TGTGCCAGCAGCCCGCCGACCAGGGGGCATGAGCAGTTCTTC.

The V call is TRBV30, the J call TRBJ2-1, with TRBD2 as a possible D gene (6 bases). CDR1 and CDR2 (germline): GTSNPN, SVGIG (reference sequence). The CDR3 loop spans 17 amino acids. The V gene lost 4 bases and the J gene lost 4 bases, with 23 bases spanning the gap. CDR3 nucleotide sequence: TGTGCCTGGAAGCTCACCGGACTACAGACGCCATACAATGAGCAGTTCTTC. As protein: CAWKLTGLQTPYNEQFF. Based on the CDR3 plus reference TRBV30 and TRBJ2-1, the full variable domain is SQTIHQWPATLVQPVGSPLSLECTVEGTSNPNLYWYRQAAGRGLQLLFYSVGIGQISSEVPQNLSASRPQDRQFILSSKKLLLSDSGFYLCAWKLTGLQTPYNEQFFGPGTRLTVL.

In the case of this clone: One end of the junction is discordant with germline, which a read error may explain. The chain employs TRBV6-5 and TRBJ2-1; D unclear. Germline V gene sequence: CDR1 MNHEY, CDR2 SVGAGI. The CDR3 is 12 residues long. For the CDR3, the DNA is TGTGCCAGCAGACCCGACCTACGGAGCAGTATCTTC. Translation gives CASRPDLRSSIF.